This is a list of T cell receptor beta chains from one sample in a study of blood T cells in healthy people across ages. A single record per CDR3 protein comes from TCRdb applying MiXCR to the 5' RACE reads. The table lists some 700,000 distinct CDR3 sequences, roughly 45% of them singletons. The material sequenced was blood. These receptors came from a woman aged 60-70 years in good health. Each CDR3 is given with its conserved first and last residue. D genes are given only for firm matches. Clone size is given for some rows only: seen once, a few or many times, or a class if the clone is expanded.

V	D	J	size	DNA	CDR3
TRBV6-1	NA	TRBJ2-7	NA	TGTGCCAGCAGTGCTCAAGACCGGGTCGGAGGGTACGAGCAGTACTTC	CASSAQDRVGGYEQYF
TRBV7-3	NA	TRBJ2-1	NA	TGTGCCTGCAGCTTCTATGCCGGAGAGCAGTTCTTC	CACSFYAGEQFF
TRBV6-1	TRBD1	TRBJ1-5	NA	TGTGCCAGCAGCCGACATCCGGGACAGGGGTATAGCAATCAGCCCCAGCATTTT	CASSRHPGQGYSNQPQHF
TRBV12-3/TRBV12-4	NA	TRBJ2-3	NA	TGTGCCGGCAGTTTGGACCTCCTCACGGATACGCAGTATTTT	CAGSLDLLTDTQYF
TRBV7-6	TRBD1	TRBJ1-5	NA	TGTGCCAGCAGCTCCGGGACAGGGCTTCAGCCCCAGCATTTT	CASSSGTGLQPQHF
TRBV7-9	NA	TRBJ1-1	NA	TGTGCCAGCAGCTTAACGACGACAGAAAACACTGAAGCTTTCTTT	CASSLTTTENTEAFF
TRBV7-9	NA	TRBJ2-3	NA	TGTGCCAGCAGCTTAGAAGGTGCGGTAACAGGCGCGCAGTATTTT	CASSLEGAVTGAQYF
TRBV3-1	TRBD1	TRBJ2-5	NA	TGTGCCAGCAGCCAAATTCAGGGGGCGAGAAAAGAGACCCAGTACTTC	CASSQIQGARKETQYF
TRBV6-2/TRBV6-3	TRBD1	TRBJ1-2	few	TGTGCCAGCAGTTACCGGACAGGGAATGACTATGGCTACACCTTC	CASSYRTGNDYGYTF
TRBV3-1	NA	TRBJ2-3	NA	TGTGCCAGCAGCTTTGTGACGCCAGGGACCGTCACAGATACGCAGTATTTT	CASSFVTPGTVTDTQYF
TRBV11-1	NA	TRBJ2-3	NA	TGTGCCAGCAGCTTACCAGCCGTGGATACGCAGTATTTT	CASSLPAVDTQYF
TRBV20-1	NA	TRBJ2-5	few	TGCAGTGCGAAGATGGCAGGGAGTCGAGAGACCCAGTACTTC	CSAKMAGSRETQYF
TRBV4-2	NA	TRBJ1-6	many	TGTGCCAGCAGCCCACAAGCAGCAGGCGGGCGAAGTTCACCCCTCCACTTT	CASSPQAAGGRSSPLHF
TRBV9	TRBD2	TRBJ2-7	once	TGTGCCAGCAGCGTAGGAGCGGGAGGGCCCCACGAGCAGTACTTC	CASSVGAGGPHEQYF
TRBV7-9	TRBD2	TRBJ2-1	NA	TGTGCCAGCAGCTTAGCGGGTAGCGGGGGATCCTACAATGAGCAGTTCTTC	CASSLAGSGGSYNEQFF
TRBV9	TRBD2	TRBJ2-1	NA	TGTGCCAGCAGCGGCGGGACTAGCGGGGGGGCCAATGAGCAGTTCTTC	CASSGGTSGGANEQFF